The source of this TCR beta chain is a study of cytomegalovirus exposure and HLA in healthy donors. General observations from the study: Several of the most significant clusters appeared, in a later analysis, to be linked to common viral pathogens. The HLA-A and HLA-B alleles of most subjects were reportedly predicted accurately from TCR beta sequences. Among the sequence variants, a highly shared cluster was likely an artifact of sequencing.

The germline gives CDR1 KGHSH, CDR2 LQKENI. Germline trimming cut 2 bases from V and 3 bases from J; bases unmatched to any gene: 8. The CDR3 consists of 16 residues. With respect to this clone: Its antigen is unidentified.

The PCR was carried out with 60 Vbeta primers and 13 Jbeta primers. Measured with immunoSEQ multiplex PCR; TCRdb has only the in-frame clones, and not every one. The sample records around 98,000 clones, more than 60% being singletons. Likely unrecorded immune exposures existed in these nominally healthy donors. Input material: PBMCs. The origin of this receptor is a man aged 50-60 years in good health and CMV-seronegative. The chain has TRBV18 and TRBJ2-7; 9 positions match TRBD1. CDR3 nucleotide sequence: TGTGCCAGCTCACCAGGGTTTGGGACAGGGAACTACGAGCAGTACTTC. Its translation is CASSPGFGTGNYEQYF.